These 25 T cell receptor beta chains came from one sample sequenced in a study of response to subunit inactivated influenza vaccine. Each CDR3 protein gets one entry after TCRdb re-called the RT-PCR reads with MiXCR. The profile covers more than 150,000 distinct CDR3 sequences, with about 9% appearing a single time and under 13% taken by the ten largest. The specimen was non-naive T cells sorted from PBMCs, collected on the day of vaccination. These receptors came from a man in his fifties who received an inactivated influenza vaccine.

The chain has TRBV12-3 or TRBV12-4 and TRBJ2-3, with 8 bases identical to TRBD2. CDR3 length: 15 amino acids. Unmatched junction bases numbered 6, after V lost 7 bases and J lost 0 bases. The CDR3 protein is CASTRKRGSTDTQYF. The CDR3 DNA sequence: TGTGCCAGCACCCGAAAGCGGGGGAGCACAGATACGCAGTATTTT.

The V gene is TRBV14, the J gene TRBJ1-1; D unresolved. Germline V lookup: CDR1 SGHDN, CDR2 FVKESK. Trimming removed 1 base from V and 5 bases from J, with 5 bases in between. The CDR3 covers 12 residues. CDR3 sequence reads: CASSQVRTEAFF. CDR3 bases: TGTGCCAGCAGCCAAGTTAGGACTGAAGCTTTCTTT.

This clonotype was seen only a few times. The V gene is TRBV20-1, the J gene TRBJ1-4, with D unclear. The CDR3 is 12 amino acids. Trimming took 7 bases from V and 0 from J, leaving 6 bases between them. Germline CDR1 is DFQATT and CDR2 is SNEGSKA (reference sequence). The CDR3: CSVVATNEKLFF. Written as DNA, the CDR3 is TGCAGTGTCGTTGCAACTAATGAAAAACTGTTTTTT.

This clonotype was seen many times. The V and J genes are TRBV29-1 and TRBJ2-1; 10 positions match TRBD2. Germline V gives CDR1 SQVTM, CDR2 ANQGSEA. The CDR3 runs 15 residues. With 4 bases clipped from V and 0 bases from J, the junction kept 3 bases outside the gene matches. The CDR3 bases are TGCAGCGTTGTAGGACTAGCGGCCTCCTACAATGAGCAGTTCTTC. Translated: CSVVGLAASYNEQFF.

The gene calls are TRBV15 and TRBJ2-1, with a possible D match to TRBD2 (6 bases). The CDR3 contains 15 residues. V was clipped by 1 base and J by 9 bases, with 16 bases between them. The germline CDR1 and CDR2 sequences are LNHNV and YYDKDF (reference sequence). The chain's CDR3 is CATSRGRETAGEQFF. CDR3 DNA sequence: TGTGCCACCAGCAGAGGTCGAGAGACAGCGGGTGAGCAGTTCTTC. Drawing the rest from reference TRBV15 and TRBJ2-1, the complete variable domain is DAMVIQNPRYQVTQFGKPVTLSCSQTLNHNVMYWYQQKSSQAPKLLFHYYDKDFNNEADTPDNFQSRRPNTSFCFLDIRSPGLGDTAMYLCATSRGRETAGEQFFGPGTRLTVL.

This clonotype was counted ten times or more. The chain is built from TRBV12-3 or TRBV12-4 and TRBJ1-1; D unclear. Between the trimmed V and J ends, which lost 6 bases and 1 base, there was a span of 6 bases. The CDR3 sequence is 12 residues long. The chain's CDR3 is CASRSTNTEAFF. CDR3 coding DNA: TGTGCCAGCAGGTCCACGAACACTGAAGCTTTCTTT.

The V call is TRBV7-6, the J call TRBJ2-3; 8 nucleotides agree with TRBD2. CDR1 is SGHVS, CDR2 FNYEAQ, per germline. The CDR3 has 13 residues. Unmatched junction bases numbered 6, after V lost 4 bases and J lost 9 bases. This CDR3 is CASSYTSGETQYF. The CDR3, as DNA: TGTGCCAGCAGCTATACTAGCGGAGAAACGCAGTATTTT.

This clonotype has more than one count but fewer than ten. The CDR3 here is CASKRKRQSETQYF. CDR3 nucleotides: TGTGCCAGCAAAAGAAAACGACAGTCGGAGACCCAGTACTTC. The chain employs TRBV27 and TRBJ2-5, with D tentatively TRBD1 (5 bases). The V end was cut by 7 bases, the J end by 5 bases, with 17 bases between. This CDR3 comprises 14 residues. CDR1 is MNHEY, CDR2 SMNVEV, per germline (reference sequence).

The rearrangement links TRBV11-2 to TRBJ2-7; TRBD1 matches at 8 bases. V trimming: 5 bases; J trimming: 3 bases; junction bases outside the gene matches: 15. This CDR3 is built from 17 residues. Germline CDR1 and CDR2: SGHAT and FQNNGV. CDR3 in DNA: TGTGCCAGCAGCCCGCCCAGGGGGCGGCCAACCTTCTACGAGCAGTACTTC. Amino acid sequence: CASSPPRGRPTFYEQYF.

This clonotype was seen only a few times. The chain uses TRBV27 and TRBJ2-7, with D unclear. V was clipped by 6 bases and J by 7 bases, with 10 bases between them. This CDR3 is built from 11 residues. Germline values: CDR1 MNHEY, CDR2 SMNVEV (reference sequence). The chain's CDR3 is CASSPSREQYF. In DNA form, the CDR3 reads TGTGCCAGCAGCCCCTCTCGGGAGCAGTACTTC.

This clonotype was seen a few times. The chain links TRBV10-1 to TRBJ2-7; possibly TRBD1 for D (5 bases). Per germline, CDR1 WNHNN and CDR2 SYGVQD (reference sequence). Trimming took off 6 bases at V and 2 bases at J, with 17 bases between the two ends. There are 15 residues in the CDR3. Here the CDR3 DNA reads TGCGCCAGCAGCCCCGTAGGGGAAATTGCCTACGAGCAGTACTTC. Residues: CASSPVGEIAYEQYF.

The chain employs TRBV5-1 and TRBJ2-5, with D possibly TRBD1 on 6 matching bases. Between the trimmed V and J ends, which lost 2 bases and 5 bases, there was a span of 16 bases. The CDR3 is 15 residues long. CDR1 SGHRS and CDR2 YFSETQ come from the germline V gene. The CDR3 region is CASSLGQGLFETQYF. CDR3 nucleotides: TGCGCCAGCAGCTTAGGGCAGGGGCTTTTCGAGACCCAGTACTTC.

V and J are TRBV5-1 and TRBJ2-3; TRBD2 matches at 12 bases. The CDR3 totals 16 residues. Germline V lookup: CDR1 SGHRS, CDR2 YFSETQ. Germline trimming cut 4 bases from V and 1 base from J; bases unmatched to any gene: 4. The CDR3 DNA reads as TGCGCCAGCAGCCGCCGGACTAGCGGGGGCACAGATACGCAGTATTTT. Residues: CASSRRTSGGTDTQYF.

This clonotype was seen a handful of times. This chain connects TRBV6-2 or TRBV6-3 to TRBJ2-2; D could derive from TRBD1 or TRBD2 (5 bases each). Germline CDR1 and CDR2: MNHEY and SVGEGT. Trimming pared 11 bases from V and 5 bases from J, leaving 18 bases between. This CDR3 spans 14 amino acids. The CDR3 region has the DNA TGTGCCGGGTCGGGACCGTTCGGAACCGGGGAGCTGTTTTTT. Amino acids: CAGSGPFGTGELFF.

The CDR3 protein is CASSLDGGTGYGAWEQYF. The CDR3 DNA is TGTGCCAGCAGCTTAGATGGGGGGACAGGTTATGGGGCGTGGGAGCAGTACTTC. This chain links TRBV11-2 with TRBJ2-7, with 8 positions matching TRBD1. The CDR3 spans 18 residues. Germline V gives CDR1 SGHAT, CDR2 FQNNGV. V lost 0 bases and J lost 7; bases outside the gene matches: 17.

The chain is built from TRBV24-1 and TRBJ2-3; 7 bases are shared with TRBD2. Per germline, CDR1 KGHDR and CDR2 SFDVKD. The CDR3 spans 14 residues. V shed 4 bases, J shed 6 bases, and the junction held 6 bases outside the gene matches. The CDR3 reads CATSERGRGDTQYF. In DNA, the CDR3 is TGTGCCACCAGTGAACGCGGGAGAGGGGATACGCAGTATTTT.

V is TRBV24-1 and J is TRBJ2-5, with 9 bases identical to TRBD2. CDR1 is KGHDR and CDR2 is SFDVKD in the germline V gene. This CDR3 has 15 residues. With V trimmed by 9 bases and J by 5 bases, 12 bases remained unmatched. The CDR3 sequence: CATGTAGGTLETQYF. DNA of the CDR3: TGTGCCACCGGAACAGCGGGGGGCACGCTGGAGACCCAGTACTTC.

This clonotype was counted only a few times. Here the CDR3 DNA reads TGTGCCAGCAGCTTATCTCTGGGAGGTACCTTCGAAGCTTTCTTT. As protein: CASSLSLGGTFEAFF. The chain uses TRBV11-1 and TRBJ1-1; D is unclear. Germline loops: CDR1 SGHAT, CDR2 FQDESV (reference sequence). The V gene lost 2 bases and the J gene lost 8 bases, with 18 bases spanning the gap. This CDR3 has 15 residues. The entire variable domain, with the rest obtained from reference TRBV11-1 and TRBJ1-1, is as follows: EAEVAQSPRYKITEKSQAVAFWCDPISGHATLYWYRQILGQGPELLVQFQDESVVDDSQLPKDRFSAERLKGVDSTLKIQPAELGDSAMYLCASSLSLGGTFEAFFGQGTRLTVV.

This clonotype showed up many times. The chain has TRBV29-1 and TRBJ2-7; 7 bases align to TRBD2. There are 14 residues in the CDR3. Trimming took 0 bases from V and 5 from J; bases not matched to a gene: 7. Germline V CDR1 and CDR2: SQVTM, ANQGSEA. The CDR3 protein is CSVEERTRGDEQYF. For the CDR3, the DNA is TGCAGCGTTGAAGAACGCACCCGGGGGGACGAGCAGTACTTC.

This clonotype was seen repeatedly, ten times or more. V usage is TRBV20-1 and J usage is TRBJ2-3, with TRBD2 identical over 14 bases. J lost 4 bases, V lost 2 bases, and 2 bases had no gene match. The CDR3 spans 15 residues. The germline V gene encodes CDR1 DFQATT and CDR2 SNEGSKA (reference sequence). In nucleotides, the CDR3 is TGCAGTGCTAGAAGACTAGCGGGAGGGCCAGATACGCAGTATTTT. Encoded protein: CSARRLAGGPDTQYF.

J is TRBJ2-7 and V is TRBV30; 8 nucleotides line up with TRBD1. V trimming: 3 bases; J trimming: 1 base; junction bases outside the gene matches: 8. The CDR3 has 15 residues. Germline CDR1 GTSNPN, CDR2 SVGIG (reference sequence). The CDR3 DNA reads TGTGCCTGGAGCCCCCCCCGGGACAGGTCCTACGAGCAGTACTTC. Encoded protein: CAWSPPRDRSYEQYF.

The chain combines TRBV5-1 with TRBJ2-7; 9 nucleotides line up with TRBD1. This CDR3 contains 16 residues. Germline CDR1 reads SGHRS; CDR2 reads YFSETQ. Losses at the gene ends were 0 bases for V and 4 bases for J; bases not matched to a gene: 8. The CDR3 reads CASSLGPGTGTYEQYF. The CDR3 coding sequence is TGCGCCAGCAGCTTGGGACCAGGGACAGGGACATACGAGCAGTACTTC.

The rearrangement uses TRBV21-1 and TRBJ2-7. TRBV21-1 is a known pseudogene. This CDR3 region has 15 residues. This CDR3 is CASSISRRSSYEQYF. The CDR3 DNA follows: TGTGCCAGCAGCATCTCCCGTCGGAGCTCCTACGAGCAGTACTTC.

J is TRBJ2-1 and V is TRBV5-6; D ambiguous. The germline gives CDR1 SGHDT, CDR2 YYEEEE. CDR3 length: 14 amino acids. V lost 0 bases, J lost 8 bases, and 12 bases lay in between. This CDR3 is CASSLDSLTYEQFF. The CDR3 bases are TGTGCCAGCAGCTTGGACTCGCTGACATATGAGCAGTTCTTC.

This clonotype was counted many times. The genes are TRBV24-1 and TRBJ2-1, with 7 bases fitting TRBD1. There are 15 residues in the CDR3. The V gene's germline CDR1 is KGHDR and CDR2 SFDVKD. Losses at the gene ends were 4 bases for V and 6 bases for J; bases not matched to a gene: 8. CDR3 in amino acids: CATSENTGTANEQFF. For the CDR3, the DNA is TGTGCCACCAGTGAGAATACCGGGACAGCCAATGAGCAGTTCTTC.